A selection of T cell receptor beta chains follows, all from one sample in a study of OX40 agonist ivuxolimab in advanced cancers. Generated by immunoSEQ multiplex PCR, the TCRdb table keeps only in-frame clones and is missing some. Of about 35,000 clones in the sample, 80% to 95% are singletons; the top ten hold under 25%. Sample: CD4+ or CD8+ T cells sorted from blood, taken in a trial of the OX40 agonist ivuxolimab. These receptors were taken from an adult with an advanced solid tumor such as melanoma, head and neck, liver or kidney cancer. Both conserved end residues are part of each CDR3. Fields, in order: D gene, J gene, clone size, V gene, CDR3 DNA, CDR3 protein. D genes are given only for firm matches. Not every row has a clone size; where given, it reads once, few, many or a size class.

.	TRBJ2-1	.	TRBV9	TGTGCCAGCAGCGAGGGGGGGTTATCCTACAATGAGCAGTTCTTC	CASSEGGLSYNEQFF
.	TRBJ2-7	.	TRBV29-1	TGCAGCGTTGAAGATCAGGGCTACGAGCAGTACTTC	CSVEDQGYEQYF
.	TRBJ2-7	.	TRBV6-1	TGTGCCAGCAGACTCGACGCAGGCTACGAGCAGTACTTC	CASRLDAGYEQYF
.	TRBJ2-5	.	TRBV19	TGTGCCACCGTCCCCCAGGGTCGAGAGACCCAGTACTTC	CATVPQGRETQYF
.	TRBJ2-3	.	TRBV6-5	TGTGCCAGCAGTTACTCGCAGGGGAGGGTCGATACGCAGTATTTT	CASSYSQGRVDTQYF
.	TRBJ2-2	.	TRBV4-1	TGCGCCAGCAGCCAAGAGTGGAACGGGGAGCTGTTTTTT	CASSQEWNGELFF
.	TRBJ1-1	.	TRBV10-1	TGCGCCAGCAGTGAGAAACCGGGGTGGACTGAAGCTTTCTTT	CASSEKPGWTEAFF
TRBD2	TRBJ2-1	.	TRBV15	TGTGCCACCAGCTCCGGACTAGCGGGAGGTTACAATGAGCAGTTCTTC	CATSSGLAGGYNEQFF
TRBD1	TRBJ1-4	.	TRBV2	TGTGCCAGCAGTGAAGCCGGCAGGGGGTCGCCAACTAATGAAAAACTGTTTTTT	CASSEAGRGSPTNEKLFF
TRBD1	TRBJ1-1	.	TRBV28	TGTGCCAGCAGTTTACCTAAACAGGGGTCGAACACTGAAGCTTTCTTT	CASSLPKQGSNTEAFF
.	TRBJ2-1	.	TRBV4-3	TGCGCCAGCAGCCAAGGGCAGGGTTTCCGCCACAATGAGCAGTTCTTC	CASSQGQGFRHNEQFF
TRBD2	TRBJ2-7	.	TRBV28	TGTGCCAGCAAGCGGGGGTCGTACGAGCAGTACTTC	CASKRGSYEQYF
TRBD1	TRBJ2-7	.	TRBV28	TGTGCCAGCAGTGGACAGGGATTATACGAGCAGTACTTC	CASSGQGLYEQYF
TRBD2	TRBJ2-1	once	TRBV27	TGTGCCAGCAGTTTGAGCGGGAGCTACAATGAGCAGTTCTTC	CASSLSGSYNEQFF
TRBD2	TRBJ2-5	.	TRBV7-2	TGTGCCAGCAGCTTAGGAGGGGACGGACTAGCGGGACCTACCGGGGCCCAGTACTTC	CASSLGGDGLAGPTGAQYF
TRBD1	TRBJ1-2	.	TRBV27	TGTGCCAGCAGAACGGACAGGGCGTCAGGCTATGGCTACACCTTC	CASRTDRASGYGYTF
.	TRBJ2-2	.	TRBV9	TGTGCCAGCACCGCCGCGGTCAACACCGGGGAGCTGTTTTTT	CASTAAVNTGELFF
TRBD1	TRBJ2-3	.	TRBV19	TGTGCCACCTCGGGACAGGGGTTAGTCGGAGATACGCAGTATTTT	CATSGQGLVGDTQYF
TRBD2	TRBJ2-3	.	TRBV11-2	TGTGCCAGCAGCCCCAGTCGGCTAGCGGGGCAAACAGATACGCAGTATTTT	CASSPSRLAGQTDTQYF
.	TRBJ1-5	once	TRBV30	TGTGCCTGTCACCTACAACAGCCCCAGCATTTT	CACHLQQPQHF
.	TRBJ2-6	.	TRBV14	TGTGCCAGCAGCCAAGAATTCGGGATTGGGGCCAACGTCCTGACTTTC	CASSQEFGIGANVLTF
.	TRBJ2-1	.	TRBV28	TGTGCCAGCAGTTTCCAGGCGGGAATTTACAATGAGCAGTTCTTC	CASSFQAGIYNEQFF
.	TRBJ2-7	.	TRBV5-4	TGTGCCAGCAGCTTGCGACAGAGCTACGAGCAGTACTTC	CASSLRQSYEQYF
.	TRBJ2-1	.	TRBV12-5	TGTGCTAGCAAACTATACAATGAGCAGTTCTTC	CASKLYNEQFF
.	TRBJ1-2	.	TRBV5-6	TGTGCCAGCAGCTTGGAGAGATCCTTCGGGGGCTACACCTTC	CASSLERSFGGYTF
TRBD2	TRBJ2-1	.	TRBV5-1	TGCGCCAGCAGCTGGACTAGCGGTTACAATGAGCAGTTCTTC	CASSWTSGYNEQFF
.	TRBJ2-2	.	TRBV9	TGTGCCAGCAGCGTAGGCTGGGGTAACACCGGGGAGCTGTTTTTT	CASSVGWGNTGELFF
.	TRBJ2-7	.	TRBV4-2	TGTGCCAGCAGCCAAGAAGGGACTTCCGGCTACGAGCAGTACTTC	CASSQEGTSGYEQYF
.	TRBJ2-3	.	TRBV27	TGTGCCAGCAGCAACACAGATACGCAGTATTTT	CASSNTDTQYF
TRBD2	TRBJ2-2	.	TRBV6-4	TGTGCCAGCAGTGCGGAGCGGGAGAACACCGGGGAGCTGTTTTTT	CASSAERENTGELFF
.	TRBJ2-5	.	TRBV7-2	TGTGCCAGCAGCTTTTTAGCGGAAGAGACCCAGTACTTC	CASSFLAEETQYF
TRBD1	TRBJ1-5	.	TRBV28	TGTGCCAGCAGTTTAGGTGGGACAGGGGTAAATCAGCCCCAGCATTTT	CASSLGGTGVNQPQHF
TRBD2	TRBJ2-7	once	TRBV7-8	TGTGCCAGCAGCTTCCTGACTAGCGGACACTACGAGCAGTACTTC	CASSFLTSGHYEQYF
.	TRBJ2-7	.	TRBV13	TGTGCCAGCAGCTCAGTAAAACAGGGCTCCTACGAGCAGTACTTC	CASSSVKQGSYEQYF
.	TRBJ1-1	.	TRBV10-2	TGCGCCAGCAGCCTCAGGGATGGCCCTGAAGCTTTCTTT	CASSLRDGPEAFF
.	TRBJ1-1	.	TRBV4-1	TGCGCCAGCAGCTCCTTCCGATTGACCCCGACCGGAGCTTTCTTT	CASSSFRLTPTGAFF
TRBD2	TRBJ2-5	.	TRBV13	TGTGCCAGCAGCCCAACTAGCGGGAGGGCCGGGAGAGAGACCCAGTACTTC	CASSPTSGRAGRETQYF
.	TRBJ2-7	.	TRBV28	TGTGCCAGCAGTTTCGGCTACGAGCAGTACTTC	CASSFGYEQYF
TRBD2	TRBJ2-3	once	TRBV27	TGTGCCAGCAGTTTATCTCCTAGCGGGAGCACAGATACGCAGTATTTT	CASSLSPSGSTDTQYF
.	TRBJ2-5	.	TRBV10-2	TGCGCCAGCATTCAGGAGGGGACCCCCCAAGAGACCCAGTACTTC	CASIQEGTPQETQYF
TRBD2	TRBJ2-1	.	TRBV9	TGTGCCAGCAGCGCAGGACTAGCCCAGGGCAATGAGCAGTTCTTC	CASSAGLAQGNEQFF
.	TRBJ1-1	.	TRBV7-6	TGTGCCAGCAGCGCCGTAGGTACTGAAGCTTTCTTT	CASSAVGTEAFF
.	TRBJ2-5	once	TRBV27	TGTGCCAGCAGTTTATTTGGGGAGTTCGGCCAAGAGACCCAGTACTTC	CASSLFGEFGQETQYF
.	TRBJ2-5	.	TRBV9	TGTGCCAGCAGCGTAGGGGACGCCCAAGAGACCCAGTACTTC	CASSVGDAQETQYF
.	TRBJ1-1	.	TRBV7-9	TGTGCCAGCAGCCCAGGAGCGGGAACAGAGAACACTGAAGCTTTCTTT	CASSPGAGTENTEAFF